This entry lists 14 T cell receptor beta chains sequenced from one sample in a study of cytotoxic CD8 clonotypes in ibrutinib-treated CLL. Clones were sequenced by immunoSEQ multiplex PCR, and TCRdb holds only the in-frame ones, with some missing. The sample records fewer than 400,000 clones, roughly two thirds being singletons. This specimen was PBMCs, taken after 36 months of ibrutinib treatment. These receptors were taken from a human donor with chronic lymphocytic leukemia.

The genes are TRBV5-1 and TRBJ2-1, with TRBD1 matching over 7 bases. Unmatched junction bases numbered 7, after V lost 2 bases and J lost 2 bases. The CDR3 consists of 16 residues. CDR1 is SGHRS, CDR2 YFSETQ, per germline. CDR3 protein: CASSFNRDRPYNEQFF. The CDR3, as DNA: TGCGCCAGCAGCTTTAATAGGGACAGACCCTACAATGAGCAGTTCTTC.

This chain joins TRBV10-3 and TRBJ1-6, with 7 nucleotides matching TRBD1. The CDR3 consists of 14 residues. Per the germline V gene, CDR1 is ENHRY and CDR2 is SYGVKD. V was pared by 10 bases and J by 0 bases, with 3 bases of the junction left unmatched. Here the CDR3 DNA reads TGTGCCACCCGACAGGGCTCCTATAATTCACCCCTCCACTTT. Amino acid sequence: CATRQGSYNSPLHF.

This clone was seen a few times. The chain carries TRBV5-1 and TRBJ2-3; weak D call: TRBD1 (6 bases). Deletions cut 4 bases from V and 2 bases from J, with 17 bases between. CDR1 SGHRS and CDR2 YFSETQ come from the germline V gene. This CDR3 has 16 amino acids. Here the CDR3 DNA reads TGCGCCAGCAGCACCGCATACAGGGCATACACAGATACGCAGTATTTT. Translated: CASSTAYRAYTDTQYF.

The chain carries TRBV10-3 and TRBJ2-7; maybe TRBD1 (7 bases). Germline CDR1 ENHRY, CDR2 SYGVKD. V gave up 4 bases and J gave up 2 bases, with 12 bases separating them. The CDR3 runs to 14 residues. This CDR3 is CAISGRGDTYEQYF. The CDR3 bases are TGTGCCATCAGTGGCAGGGGGGATACCTACGAGCAGTACTTC.

V gene TRBV13 combines with J gene TRBJ2-1; 8 bases are shared with TRBD1. The trim removed 7 bases at V and 12 bases at J, leaving 17 bases unmatched. The CDR3 spans 15 residues. CDR1 and CDR2 (germline): PRHDT, FYEKMQ (reference sequence). CDR3 sequence: CASTQRDRPSHGQFF. DNA of the CDR3: TGTGCCAGCACCCAAAGGGACAGGCCTTCTCACGGGCAGTTCTTC.

The CDR3 region is CASSLVVFGGGNTGELFF. CDR3 sequence (DNA): TGTGCCAGCAGCTTAGTAGTCTTTGGTGGGGGAAACACCGGGGAGCTGTTTTTT. The chain has TRBV7-8 and TRBJ2-2; D tentatively fits TRBD1 or TRBD2 (5 bases each). V shed 1 base and J shed 2 bases, with 17 bases lying between them. This CDR3 is 18 amino acids long. In germline, CDR1 is SGHVS, CDR2 FQNEAQ.

DNA of the CDR3: TGTGCCAGCACCCCCATCCTAGGGACTGAAGCTTTCTTT. It encodes CASTPILGTEAFF. This sequence joins TRBV6-5 and TRBJ1-1; D unresolved. CDR3 length: 13 residues. Trimming left V 7 bases short and J 5 bases short, with 14 bases between. Germline CDR1 is MNHEY and CDR2 is SVGAGI.

The chain carries TRBV2 and TRBJ1-3; 7 nucleotides align to TRBD1. The junction had 0 bases not matched to a gene; V was cut back by 5 bases and J by 8 bases. The CDR3 sequence is 11 residues long. Germline V gives CDR1 SNHLY, CDR2 FYNNEI. DNA of the CDR3: TGTGCCAGCAGTCAGGGGGACACCATATATTTT. This codes for CASSQGDTIYF.

The chain combines TRBV7-6 with TRBJ2-5; 8 bases line up with TRBD1. The V and J ends lost 5 bases and 0 bases, in that order; junction bases with no gene match: 5. The germline V gene encodes CDR1 SGHVS and CDR2 FNYEAQ. CDR3 length: 15 residues. CDR3 sequence reads: CASSPWTGYQETQYF. In nucleotides, the CDR3 is TGTGCCAGCAGCCCATGGACAGGGTACCAAGAGACCCAGTACTTC. Full variable domain (rest looked up from reference TRBV7-6 and TRBJ2-5): GAGVSQSPRYKVTKRGQDVALRCDPISGHVSLYWYRQALGQGPEFLTYFNYEAQQDKSGLPNDRFSAERPEGSISTLTIQRTEQRDSAMYRCASSPWTGYQETQYFGPGTRLLVL.

The rearrangement links TRBV7-9 to TRBJ1-4, with D hard to call. This CDR3 spans 16 amino acids. From germline, CDR1 is SEHNR and CDR2 FQNEAQ (reference sequence). The V gene lost 5 bases and the J gene lost 0 bases, with 13 bases spanning the gap. CDR3 amino acids: CASSHPWSATNEKLFF. CDR3 nucleotides: TGTGCCAGCAGCCACCCCTGGAGTGCAACTAATGAAAAACTGTTTTTT.

The CDR3 nucleotides read TGTGCCAGCTCACCAGGGAGACTTGGAAACACCATATATTTT. Protein: CASSPGRLGNTIYF. V usage is TRBV18 and J usage is TRBJ1-3, with D hard to call. Trimming cost V 2 bases and J 3 bases, with 8 bases left between them. CDR3 length: 14 residues. Germline V lookup: CDR1 KGHSH, CDR2 LQKENI.

V usage is TRBV29-1 and J usage is TRBJ1-1, with unresolved D. Deletions cut 3 bases from V and 0 bases from J, with 17 bases between. CDR1 is SQVTM, CDR2 ANQGSEA, per germline. The CDR3 is 16 amino acids. CDR3 residues: CSVDLFGLLMNTEAFF. The DNA of the CDR3 is TGCAGCGTTGATTTATTCGGGCTCCTCATGAACACTGAAGCTTTCTTT.

The chain uses TRBV10-2 and TRBJ1-5, with D possibly being TRBD1 (5 bases). CDR1 and CDR2 from the germline V gene are WSHSY and SAAADI. The CDR3 contains 15 residues. The germline V and J ends were trimmed by 2 bases and 5 bases, with 13 bases remaining between them. This chain's CDR3 is CASSEQGGYDQPQHF. CDR3 sequence (DNA): TGCGCCAGCAGTGAGCAGGGAGGGTATGATCAGCCCCAGCATTTT.

The V and J genes are TRBV21-1 and TRBJ1-3. TRBV21-1 is flagged as a pseudogene. CDR3 length: 12 residues. CDR3 loop: CAWCNYGNTIYF. In DNA, the CDR3 is TGTGCCTGGTGTAATTATGGAAACACCATATATTTT.